These T cell receptor beta chains were read from a single sample in a study of early T cells in non-severe SARS-CoV-2 infection. TCRdb ran MiXCR on the 5' RACE reads and lists one entry per CDR3 protein. Of roughly 41,000 distinct CDR3 sequences detected, 5.8% appear once; the ten largest clones hold roughly 26%. Sequenced input: whole blood. Every receptor here comes from an adult who was a healthcare worker with PCR-confirmed SARS-CoV-2 infection or an uninfected control (not recorded which). Both conserved end residues are part of each CDR3. The D gene is left open where the match is weak. Clone size is stated in some rows and not others, as once, few, many or a class when expanded.

D	V	J	size	CDR3	DNA
NA	TRBV3-1	TRBJ2-3	many	CASSQAGLRRTDTQYF	TGTGCCAGCAGCCAAGCTGGCCTAAGACGGACAGATACGCAGTATTTT
TRBD1	TRBV6-2/TRBV6-3	TRBJ1-5	few	CASRAGTGAYTSQPQHF	TGTGCCAGCAGAGCCGGGACAGGGGCTTATACCAGTCAGCCCCAGCATTTT
NA	TRBV20-1	TRBJ2-7	many	CSAAPPNYDNVARRLSYEQYF	TGCAGTGCTGCACCGCCCAACTACGATAATGTCGCAAGGAGGCTCTCCTACGAGCAGTACTTC
NA	TRBV18	TRBJ2-5	many	CASSPALRGRQETQYF	TGTGCCAGCTCACCTGCTTTGCGGGGGCGCCAAGAGACCCAGTACTTC
NA	TRBV29-1	TRBJ2-2	many	CSVCRVGGELFF	TGCAGCGTTTGTAGGGTCGGCGGGGAGCTGTTTTTT
NA	TRBV11-2	TRBJ1-1	many	CASSFSGTNTEAFF	TGTGCCAGCAGCTTTTCAGGGACGAACACTGAAGCTTTCTTT
NA	TRBV6-2/TRBV6-3	TRBJ2-2	many	CASRVPVGLNTGELFF	TGTGCCAGCAGAGTGCCGGTGGGGCTGAACACCGGGGAGCTGTTTTTT
NA	TRBV3-1	TRBJ1-6	NA	CASSQRDLTHNSPLHF	TGTGCCAGCAGCCAACGGGACCTAACCCATAATTCACCCCTCCACTTT
NA	TRBV14	TRBJ1-1	few	CASSQFKGLNTEAFF	TGTGCCAGCAGCCAATTTAAGGGATTGAACACTGAAGCTTTCTTT
TRBD1	TRBV3-1	TRBJ2-1	few	CASSQRIGGDEQFF	TGTGCCAGCAGCCAAAGAATAGGGGGCGATGAGCAGTTCTTC
NA	TRBV20-1	TRBJ1-1	many	CSARAEGMNTEAFF	TGCAGTGCTAGAGCCGAAGGAATGAACACTGAAGCTTTCTTT
NA	TRBV28	TRBJ1-6	many	CASSVDKNNSPLHF	TGTGCCAGCAGTGTTGACAAGAATAATTCACCCCTCCACTTT
TRBD1	TRBV6-1	TRBJ1-5	NA	CASSGGGQGGNQPQHF	TGTGCCAGCAGTGGAGGAGGACAGGGAGGCAATCAGCCCCAGCATTTT
TRBD2	TRBV5-4	TRBJ2-7	many	CASSTGTSGTYEQYF	TGTGCCAGCAGCACCGGGACTAGCGGAACCTACGAGCAGTACTTC
NA	TRBV20-1	TRBJ2-5	few	CSAPRQGGGAGETQYF	TGCAGTGCTCCCCGCCAGGGAGGTGGGGCTGGAGAGACCCAGTACTTC
NA	TRBV18	TRBJ2-7	NA	CVSSPPLPTDEQYF	TGTGTCAGCTCACCACCACTTCCTACCGACGAGCAGTACTTC
NA	TRBV6-5	TRBJ1-1	NA	CASKIGNSPGAEAFF	TGTGCCAGCAAAATTGGGAACTCTCCGGGCGCTGAAGCTTTCTTT
NA	TRBV7-6	TRBJ2-1	NA	CASGDSSYNEQFF	TGTGCCAGCGGCGACAGCTCCTACAATGAGCAGTTCTTC
NA	TRBV5-1	TRBJ2-2	many	CASSLGPSNTGELFF	TGCGCCAGCAGCTTGGGCCCTTCGAACACCGGGGAGCTGTTTTTT
NA	TRBV6-2/TRBV6-3	TRBJ1-2	many	CASSYSSYGYTF	TGTGCCAGCAGTTACTCGAGCTATGGCTACACCTTC
TRBD1	TRBV28	TRBJ2-7	many	CASSPRVQGSSYEQYF	TGTGCCAGCAGTCCTAGGGTACAGGGGAGCTCCTACGAGCAGTACTTC
TRBD1	TRBV7-6	TRBJ2-3	many	CASSPGQVTDTQYF	TGTGCCAGCAGCCCGGGACAGGTCACAGATACGCAGTATTTT